Presented here are 7 T cell receptor beta chains from one specimen sequenced in a study of shared clonotypes between healthy human individuals. The repertoire was sequenced with immunoSEQ multiplex PCR; TCRdb's copy has only in-frame clones and lacks some. The data show roughly 650,000 clones, almost 97% seen once. What was sequenced was naive CD4+ T cells sorted from blood. Specified subset: CD45RA+ positively selected. These receptors were taken from a woman aged 30 to 39 in good health.

This clone has just one count. This sequence joins TRBV18 and TRBJ2-7; D ambiguous. The germline V gene encodes CDR1 KGHSH and CDR2 LQKENI. The V gene lost 2 bases and the J gene lost 1 base, with 12 bases spanning the gap. This CDR3 has 15 amino acids. The CDR3 loop reads CASSPVPSQSYEQYF. The CDR3, as DNA: TGTGCCAGCTCACCAGTTCCGTCCCAATCCTACGAGCAGTACTTC. The whole variable domain, filled in from reference TRBV18 and TRBJ2-7, reads NAGVMQNPRHLVRRRGQEARLRCSPMKGHSHVYWYRQLPEEGLKFMVYLQKENIIDESGMPKERFSAEFPKEGPSILRIQQVVRGDSAAYFCASSPVPSQSYEQYFGPGTRLTVT.

J is TRBJ1-1 and V is TRBV7-9; D gene unclear. This CDR3 region has 17 residues. Germline loops: CDR1 SEHNR, CDR2 FQNEAQ (reference sequence). V lost 6 bases and J lost 3, with 23 bases in between. The CDR3 loop reads CASRAWRVGERDTEAFF. The DNA for the CDR3 is TGTGCCAGCAGGGCTTGGAGGGTTGGGGAGAGGGACACTGAAGCTTTCTTT.

V gene TRBV11-3 combines with J gene TRBJ2-3, with 8 bases identical to TRBD2. Germline V gene data show CDR1 as SGHNT and CDR2 as YENEEA. The V segment lost 3 bases and the J segment 3 bases; nucleotides outside the gene matches: 2. There are 14 residues in the CDR3. The CDR3 DNA follows: TGTGCCAGCAGCTTGGTAGCGGGAACAGATACGCAGTATTTT. Residues: CASSLVAGTDTQYF.

Here the CDR3 reads CASSFEWYERGPTDSNSNQPQHF. CDR3 sequence (DNA): TGTGCCAGCAGTTTTGAATGGTATGAAAGGGGGCCGACGGACTCTAATAGCAATCAGCCCCAGCATTTT. V is TRBV28 and J is TRBJ1-5, with TRBD1 identical over 7 bases. The CDR3 is 23 residues long. With 3 bases clipped from V and 0 bases from J, the junction kept 26 bases outside the gene matches. Looked up from germline, CDR1 is MDHEN and CDR2 is SYDVKM. Combining the CDR3 with reference TRBV28 and TRBJ1-5 gives the whole variable domain DVKVTQSSRYLVKRTGEKVFLECVQDMDHENMFWYRQDPGLGLRLIYFSYDVKMKEKGDIPEGYSVSREKKERFSLILESASTNQTSMYLCASSFEWYERGPTDSNSNQPQHFGDGTRLSIL.

The chain combines TRBV5-1 with TRBJ2-7; D call uncertain. Germline CDR1 and CDR2: SGHRS and YFSETQ. Between the trimmed V and J ends, which lost 3 bases and 5 bases, there was a span of 12 bases. CDR3 length: 13 residues. CDR3 DNA: TGCGCCAGCAGCTCATCCCCTGGGGACGAGCAGTACTTC. Amino acid sequence: CASSSSPGDEQYF.

The genes are TRBV14 and TRBJ2-5; no reliable D call. CDR3 length: 13 amino acids. Between the trimmed V and J ends, which lost 3 bases and 5 bases, there was a span of 10 bases. Germline CDR1 and CDR2: SGHDN and FVKESK. This CDR3 is CASSHGDWETQYF. CDR3 nucleotide sequence: TGTGCCAGCAGCCATGGGGATTGGGAGACCCAGTACTTC.

The chain employs TRBV11-2 and TRBJ1-2; no definite D call. With 0 bases removed from V and 3 bases from J, the gap between germline ends came to 17 bases. This CDR3 comprises 17 residues. CDR1 is SGHAT, CDR2 FQNNGV, per germline. In DNA form, the CDR3 reads TGTGCCAGCAGCTTAGATCTCGGTCCCCTCGGCGACTATGGCTACACCTTC. Its protein is CASSLDLGPLGDYGYTF.